Below are 29 T cell receptor beta chains sequenced from a single sample in a study of blood T cell repertoires in COVID-19. Data came from immunoSEQ multiplex PCR; TCRdb stores just in-frame clones and leaves some out. The sample shows under 250,000 clones, about 83% of them seen only once. Sequencing used peripheral blood. These receptors all stem from a woman in her forties or fifties with acute or convalescent COVID-19.

V usage is TRBV24-1 and J usage is TRBJ2-1; a possible D gene is TRBD1 (5 bases). In germline, CDR1 is KGHDR, CDR2 SFDVKD. V shed 10 bases and J shed 3 bases, with 9 bases lying between them. The CDR3 loop spans 12 amino acids. As DNA, the CDR3 is TGTGCCACAGGGGATGACTACAATGAGCAGTTCTTC. Its protein product is CATGDDYNEQFF.

This clone has just a few counts. In nucleotides, the CDR3 is TGTGCCACCAGTGATCCGCTGGCGGGAGGGTACACAGATACGCAGTATTTT. Amino acids: CATSDPLAGGYTDTQYF. The genes are TRBV24-1 and TRBJ2-3; TRBD2 matches at 9 bases. CDR1 KGHDR and CDR2 SFDVKD come from the germline V gene. There are 17 residues in the CDR3. V dropped 3 bases and J dropped 2; count of bases not matched to a gene: 8.

The chain recombines TRBV11-2 with TRBJ2-3; 9 positions match TRBD2. Trimming took 3 bases from V and 5 from J; bases not matched to a gene: 15. Germline loops: CDR1 SGHAT, CDR2 FQNNGV. The CDR3 has 18 residues. CDR3 sequence reads: CASSFKASGMLSGDTQYF. CDR3 DNA: TGTGCCAGCAGCTTTAAGGCTAGCGGGATGCTATCAGGAGATACGCAGTATTTT.

This chain connects TRBV6-5 to TRBJ1-6; D unresolved. V shed 4 bases and J shed 0 bases, with 7 bases lying between them. The CDR3 has 15 residues. The germline CDR1 and CDR2 sequences are MNHEY and SVGAGI. CDR3: CASSLLSSYNSPLHF. The CDR3 nucleotides read TGTGCCAGCAGTTTGCTATCCTCCTATAATTCACCCCTCCACTTT.

A few counts support this clone. The V call is TRBV7-9, the J call TRBJ2-7; 11 nucleotides line up with TRBD2. Per the germline V gene, CDR1 is SEHNR and CDR2 is FQNEAQ (reference sequence). The CDR3 contains 15 residues. Losses at the gene ends were 2 bases for V and 5 bases for J; bases not matched to a gene: 5. In DNA form, the CDR3 reads TGTGCCAGCAGCTTATCGGCTAGCGGGAGGCACGAGCAGTACTTC. Protein: CASSLSASGRHEQYF.

The chain carries TRBV19 and TRBJ1-2; 8 nucleotides line up with TRBD1. V lost 6 bases and J lost 4; bases outside the gene matches: 10. The germline gives CDR1 LNHDA, CDR2 SQIVND (reference sequence). The CDR3 covers 15 residues. The CDR3 sequence is CASRDGQGGVYGYTF. CDR3 nucleotide sequence: TGTGCCAGTAGAGACGGACAGGGTGGCGTCTATGGCTACACCTTC.

The chain uses TRBV13 and TRBJ2-4, with 10 bases lining up with TRBD1. After removal of 4 bases from V and 1 base from J, the junction contained 4 bases not matched to a gene. This CDR3 region has 16 residues. CDR1 and CDR2 from the germline V gene are PRHDT and FYEKMQ (reference sequence). The CDR3 region is CASSSLDRGAKNIQYF. CDR3 nucleotides: TGTGCCAGCAGCTCCTTGGACAGGGGGGCCAAAAACATTCAGTACTTC.

CDR3 nucleotides: TGTGCCAGCAGTCGCCGAGCGGTCTACGAGCAGTACTTC. Encoded protein: CASSRRAVYEQYF. The chain links TRBV28 to TRBJ2-7; a possible D gene is TRBD2 (5 bases). This CDR3 contains 13 residues. Per the germline V gene, CDR1 is MDHEN and CDR2 is SYDVKM. Deletions cut 5 bases from V and 3 bases from J, with 11 bases between.

Of note for this clone: One end of the junction varies from germline; a read error may be responsible. The rearrangement joins TRBV28 to TRBJ1-1; tentatively, D is TRBD1 (5 bases). The CDR3 is 18 amino acids. Germline-derived CDR1 and CDR2 are MDHEN and SYDVKM. The CDR3 sequence is CARSLSGGEGKGRTEAFF. Written as DNA, the CDR3 is TGTGCCAGAAGTTTATCGGGGGGAGAGGGAAAGGGTCGGACTGAAGCTTTCTTT.

This clone was seen only a few times. The CDR3 region is CASLRWTGENEQFF. CDR3 coding DNA: TGCGCCAGCCTCCGGTGGACGGGAGAGAATGAGCAGTTCTTC. This rearrangement joins TRBV5-1 to TRBJ2-1; D is perhaps TRBD2 (6 bases). Trimming took off 7 bases at V and 7 bases at J, with 18 bases between the two ends. CDR3 length: 14 residues. From germline, CDR1 is SGHRS and CDR2 YFSETQ.

This clone was found a few times. The chain combines TRBV6-5 with TRBJ2-7; D possibly corresponds to TRBD1 (6 bases). V gave up 11 bases and J gave up 2 bases, with 16 bases separating them. The CDR3 is 13 residues long. Germline V gene data show CDR1 as MNHEY and CDR2 as SVGAGI. The CDR3 loop reads CAVNREYPYEQYF. DNA of the CDR3: TGTGCCGTTAACAGGGAGTATCCCTACGAGCAGTACTTC.

This clone was seen just once. The chain has TRBV10-3 and TRBJ2-3; D is perhaps TRBD1 (6 bases). Trimming stripped 2 bases from V and 3 bases from J, with 12 bases between. This CDR3 region has 15 residues. Germline V lookup: CDR1 ENHRY, CDR2 SYGVKD. CDR3 amino acids: CAISEQGQETDTQYF. CDR3 sequence (DNA): TGTGCCATCAGTGAGCAGGGACAAGAGACAGATACGCAGTATTTT.

The rearrangement joins TRBV2 to TRBJ2-5; 14 positions match TRBD2. V lost 6 bases to trimming and J lost 2 bases; unmatched junction nucleotides: 5. CDR1 is SNHLY, CDR2 FYNNEI, per germline. The CDR3 is 16 residues long. CDR3: CASRAGLAGGQETQYF. In DNA, the CDR3 is TGTGCCAGCAGAGCAGGACTAGCGGGAGGTCAAGAGACCCAGTACTTC.

V and J are TRBV5-1 and TRBJ1-6, with 9 nucleotides matching TRBD1. The germline V gene encodes CDR1 SGHRS and CDR2 YFSETQ. J lost 7 bases, V lost 6 bases, and 8 bases had no gene match. The CDR3 is 15 amino acids. The CDR3 sequence is CASTDRGVDNSPLHF. The DNA of the CDR3 is TGCGCCAGCACGGACAGGGGAGTTGACAATTCACCCCTCCACTTT.

This clone showed up just once. This chain uses TRBV27 with TRBJ2-7; D is undetermined. Trimming took off 5 bases at V and 4 bases at J, with 18 bases between the two ends. Per germline, CDR1 MNHEY and CDR2 SMNVEV (reference sequence). The CDR3 has 15 amino acids. DNA of the CDR3: TGTGCCAGCAGTAAGACCCGAGACACAAATTACGAGCAGTACTTC. Amino acid sequence: CASSKTRDTNYEQYF.

With regard to this clone: A much larger clone sits a single nucleotide away, making a read error possible. Different DNA sequences within this sample yield the same CDR3. This sequence joins TRBV7-2 and TRBJ2-7; D perhaps matches TRBD1 (5 bases). The germline V gene encodes CDR1 SGHTA and CDR2 FQGNSA. Trimming took 1 base from V and 3 from J, leaving 7 bases between them. CDR3 length: 13 amino acids. CDR3 region: CASSLDRSYEQYF. The CDR3 nucleotides are TGTGCCAGCAGCTTAGACAGGAGCTACGAGCAGTACTTC. Using reference TRBV7-2 and TRBJ2-7 for the parts outside the CDR3, the full variable domain is GAGVSQSPSNKVTEKGKDVELRCDPISGHTALYWYRQSLGQGLEFLIYFQGNSAPDKSGLPSDRFSAERTGGSVSTLTIQRTQQEDSAVYLCASSLDRSYEQYFGPGTRLTVT.

The rearrangement uses TRBV29-1 and TRBJ2-7; perhaps TRBD2 as D (6 bases). This CDR3 spans 13 amino acids. Trimming pared 4 bases from V and 6 bases from J, leaving 16 bases between. Germline assignment: CDR1 SQVTM and CDR2 ANQGSEA. Written as DNA, the CDR3 is TGCAGCGTTGGTTTGGGAGGAGGCGGCGAGCAGTACTTC. Translating it yields CSVGLGGGGEQYF.

Only a few counts were recorded for this clone. The chain joins TRBV30 to TRBJ1-1; weak D call: TRBD1 (5 bases). Germline lookup yields CDR1 GTSNPN and CDR2 SVGIG (reference sequence). The CDR3 runs to 15 residues. V dropped 7 bases and J dropped 0 bases, with 18 bases sitting between them. Here the CDR3 DNA reads TGTGCCTCCACGGGGGTGGGGTCTATGAACACTGAAGCTTTCTTT. Protein product: CASTGVGSMNTEAFF. Supplemented by reference TRBV30 and TRBJ1-1, the full variable domain reads SQTIHQWPATLVQPVGSPLSLECTVEGTSNPNLYWYRQAAGRGLQLLFYSVGIGQISSEVPQNLSASRPQDRQFILSSKKLLLSDSGFYLCASTGVGSMNTEAFFGQGTRLTVV.

V and J are TRBV29-1 and TRBJ2-5; possible D gene TRBD2, 5 bases. The V gene lost 4 bases and the J gene lost 5 bases, with 17 bases spanning the gap. The germline V gene has CDR1 SQVTM and CDR2 ANQGSEA. The CDR3 is 14 amino acids. This chain's CDR3 is CSVGPGSRHETQYF. CDR3 nucleotide sequence: TGCAGCGTTGGACCGGGGTCCCGTCATGAGACCCAGTACTTC. Filled out from reference TRBV29-1 and TRBJ2-5, the complete variable domain reads SAVISQKPSRDICQRGTSLTIQCQVDSQVTMMFWYRQQPGQSLTLIATANQGSEATYESGFVIDKFPISRPNLTFSTLTVSNMSPEDSSIYLCSVGPGSRHETQYFGPGTRLLVL.

The J gene is TRBJ2-7, the V gene TRBV11-2; D is possibly TRBD2 (5 bases). Trimming took off 4 bases at V and 1 base at J, with 14 bases between the two ends. This CDR3 is built from 15 residues. CDR1 and CDR2 (germline): SGHAT, FQNNGV. The CDR3 protein is CASSYREAPSYEQYF. The CDR3 coding sequence is TGTGCCAGCAGCTACCGGGAAGCGCCATCCTACGAGCAGTACTTC.

CDR3 nucleotides: TGTGCCACCAGATACGGACTGGAGGGCACTGAAGCTTTCTTT. As protein: CATRYGLEGTEAFF. The chain combines TRBV15 with TRBJ1-1; no clear D. The CDR3 sequence is 14 residues long. V was trimmed by 6 bases and J by 4 bases, leaving 15 bases between them. The germline V gene has CDR1 LNHNV and CDR2 YYDKDF (reference sequence).

CDR3 nucleotides: TGTGCCAGTTTTTCAGGTCACTATGGCTACACCTTC. Its translation: CASFSGHYGYTF. This sequence joins TRBV28 and TRBJ1-2; D remains unclear. V was cut by 9 bases and J by 3 bases, with 11 bases left in between. The CDR3 has 12 amino acids. Germline assignment: CDR1 MDHEN and CDR2 SYDVKM.

The chain is built from TRBV18 and TRBJ2-1, with 9 bases identical to TRBD1. This CDR3 region has 14 residues. The V gene end was trimmed by 2 bases and the J gene end by 6 bases; junction bases not matched to a gene: 2. Germline loops: CDR1 KGHSH, CDR2 LQKENI. CDR3: CASSPRDRANEQFF. The DNA for the CDR3 is TGTGCCAGCTCACCAAGGGACAGGGCCAATGAGCAGTTCTTC.

This clone was counted once. The V gene is TRBV7-9, the J gene TRBJ1-1; no reliable D call. The CDR3 contains 13 residues. Germline V gene sequence: CDR1 SEHNR, CDR2 FQNEAQ (reference sequence). V was shortened by 5 bases and J by 0 bases, with 7 bases between the two germline ends. CDR3 loop: CASSMSLNTEAFF. The CDR3 DNA reads TGTGCCAGCAGCATGAGCTTGAACACTGAAGCTTTCTTT.

For this clone: Other DNA sequences in the sample encode the same CDR3. The J gene is TRBJ2-7, the V gene TRBV27, with D uncertain. V shed 2 bases and J shed 0 bases, with 5 bases lying between them. This CDR3 contains 13 residues. The germline V gene encodes CDR1 MNHEY and CDR2 SMNVEV (reference sequence). The CDR3, as DNA: TGTGCCAGCAGTTTAACCAGCTCCTACGAGCAGTACTTC. It yields the protein CASSLTSSYEQYF.

The V gene is TRBV2, the J gene TRBJ1-2; 8 nucleotides match TRBD1. CDR3 length: 12 amino acids. CDR1 is SNHLY, CDR2 FYNNEI, per germline. With 8 bases clipped from V and 4 bases from J, the junction kept 3 bases outside the gene matches. CDR3 DNA: TGTGCCAGCCAGGGGGCGGGCTATGGCTACACCTTC. This translates into CASQGAGYGYTF.

The chain links TRBV30 to TRBJ1-1; unclear D gene. This CDR3 region has 13 residues. The germline V gene has CDR1 GTSNPN and CDR2 SVGIG (reference sequence). The V end lost 0 bases, the J end lost 0 bases, and 5 bases lay between the germline ends. CDR3 nucleotide sequence: TGTGCCTGGAGTGTGCTAGTGAACACTGAAGCTTTCTTT. Protein: CAWSVLVNTEAFF.

The gene calls are TRBV5-6 and TRBJ2-3; 7 nucleotides line up with TRBD2. The CDR3 is 16 amino acids. Germline V gene sequence: CDR1 SGHDT, CDR2 YYEEEE. The trim removed 2 bases at V and 0 bases at J, leaving 6 bases unmatched. CDR3 DNA sequence: TGTGCCAGCAGCTTCCCTAGCGGTCCTAGCACAGATACGCAGTATTTT. Residues: CASSFPSGPSTDTQYF. Together with reference TRBV5-6 and TRBJ2-3, the CDR3 gives the full variable domain: DAGVTQSPTHLIKTRGQQVTLRCSPKSGHDTVSWYQQALGQGPQFIFQYYEEEERQRGNFPDRFSGHQFPNYSSELNVNALLLGDSALYLCASSFPSGPSTDTQYFGPGTRLTVL.

V gene TRBV1 combines with J gene TRBJ2-7; the table's D call of TRBD1 was not tested on the DNA. TRBV1 is shown as a pseudogene. The CDR3 sequence is 16 residues long. The CDR3 here is CTSSQNKGDRNYEQYF. CDR3 coding DNA: TGCACCAGCAGCCAAAATAAGGGGGACAGAAACTACGAGCAGTACTTC.